Below, one T cell receptor beta chain is given with its context. A much larger clonotype is one base distant, so this may be a read error. TCRdb re-called the reads with MiXCR, one entry per CDR3 protein. The repertoire has about 240,000 distinct CDR3 sequences, around 28% of them found once; the top ten carry under 7.5%. This specimen belongs to a study of kidney transplant recipient with SARS-CoV-2 infection. The CDR3 runs 11 residues. Per the germline V gene, CDR1 is SGDLS and CDR2 is YYNGEE. The V and J ends lost 7 bases and 1 base respectively, with 5 bases between them. This clonotype originated in a male patient between 25 and 39 years old who had COVID-19 and was a kidney transplant recipient. Some T cells may originate from the graft donor. This chain links TRBV9 with TRBJ1-1; D gene uncertain. Source: a blood sample, taken at baseline and on roughly day 110 from a kidney transplant recipient. CDR3 nucleotide sequence: TGTGCCAGCCAGGAGAACACTGAAGCTTTCTTT. This gives the protein CASQENTEAFF.